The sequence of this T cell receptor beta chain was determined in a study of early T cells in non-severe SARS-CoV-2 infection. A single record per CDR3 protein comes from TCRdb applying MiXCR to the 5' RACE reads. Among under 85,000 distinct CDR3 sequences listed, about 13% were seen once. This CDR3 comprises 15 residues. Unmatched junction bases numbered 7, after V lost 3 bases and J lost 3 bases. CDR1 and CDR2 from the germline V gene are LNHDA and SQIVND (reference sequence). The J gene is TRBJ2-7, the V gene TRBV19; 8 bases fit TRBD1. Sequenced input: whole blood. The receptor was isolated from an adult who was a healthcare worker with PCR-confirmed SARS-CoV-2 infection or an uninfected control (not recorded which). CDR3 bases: TGTGCCAGTAGTATCGTCTGGACAGGGAGCTACGAGCAGTACTTC. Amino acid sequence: CASSIVWTGSYEQYF.